This T cell receptor (beta chain) was sequenced in a study of T cells in Graves' hyperthyroidism and ophthalmopathy. There are a few counts of this clonotype. The V end was cut by 0 bases, the J end by 0 bases, with 9 bases between. Germline CDR1 reads PRHDT; CDR2 reads FYEKMQ (reference sequence). The CDR3 consists of 16 residues. Amplification targeted TCR beta CDR3 regions from RNA transcripts. A set of HTBI primers served as the primers for a first-round RT-PCR of the TCR CDR3. TCRdb called the multiplex PCR reads again in MiXCR, with one record for every CDR3 protein. The sample lists some 270,000 distinct CDR3 sequences, roughly 13% occurring once.

The material sequenced was blood. The source of this sequence is a woman in her 30s with Graves' hyperthyroidism that later progressed to Graves' ophthalmopathy. The chain recombines TRBV13 with TRBJ2-1; no clear D. The CDR3 nucleotides read TGTGCCAGCAGCTTAGGGGTATCTACCTCCTACAATGAGCAGTTCTTC. Amino acid sequence: CASSLGVSTSYNEQFF.